At least ten counts were recorded for the clone carrying this TCR beta chain. Antigen specificity is unknown. Naive CD8 library inputs spanned roughly 18,000 to 1,000,000 sorted cells and 10%, 30% or 50% RNA. Previously published methods and listed TCR primers were used for the bulk TCR libraries. TCRdb reprocessed the PCR reads via MiXCR and lists one record per CDR3 protein. The data contain more than 250,000 distinct CDR3 sequences, 20% to 25% of them singletons. This record belongs to a study of molecular identifiers for immune sequencing clone quantification. Findings and limits, study-wide: Clones exceeding 20 RNA copies carried over 97% of effector molecules but under 1% of naive-cell molecules. Researchers reportedly could pick up spiked Jurkat TCR RNA from one cell mixed into approximately 910,000 naive cells.

The clonotype originates from a human donor in good health. Some libraries in this study had Jurkat cell RNA spiked in. The material sequenced was naive CD8+ T cells from blood, with Jurkat cell RNA spiked in. Subset defined: FACS-sorted CD8+CD4-CCR7+CD45RA+ naive T cells.

The CDR3 loop is CASRRVADTQYF. The CDR3 bases are TGCGCCAGCAGACGGGTCGCGGATACGCAGTATTTT. The V gene is TRBV5-1, the J gene TRBJ2-3, with no clear D. V gave up 5 bases and J gave up 6 bases, with 10 bases separating them. This CDR3 region has 12 residues. Germline CDR1 reads SGHRS; CDR2 reads YFSETQ.